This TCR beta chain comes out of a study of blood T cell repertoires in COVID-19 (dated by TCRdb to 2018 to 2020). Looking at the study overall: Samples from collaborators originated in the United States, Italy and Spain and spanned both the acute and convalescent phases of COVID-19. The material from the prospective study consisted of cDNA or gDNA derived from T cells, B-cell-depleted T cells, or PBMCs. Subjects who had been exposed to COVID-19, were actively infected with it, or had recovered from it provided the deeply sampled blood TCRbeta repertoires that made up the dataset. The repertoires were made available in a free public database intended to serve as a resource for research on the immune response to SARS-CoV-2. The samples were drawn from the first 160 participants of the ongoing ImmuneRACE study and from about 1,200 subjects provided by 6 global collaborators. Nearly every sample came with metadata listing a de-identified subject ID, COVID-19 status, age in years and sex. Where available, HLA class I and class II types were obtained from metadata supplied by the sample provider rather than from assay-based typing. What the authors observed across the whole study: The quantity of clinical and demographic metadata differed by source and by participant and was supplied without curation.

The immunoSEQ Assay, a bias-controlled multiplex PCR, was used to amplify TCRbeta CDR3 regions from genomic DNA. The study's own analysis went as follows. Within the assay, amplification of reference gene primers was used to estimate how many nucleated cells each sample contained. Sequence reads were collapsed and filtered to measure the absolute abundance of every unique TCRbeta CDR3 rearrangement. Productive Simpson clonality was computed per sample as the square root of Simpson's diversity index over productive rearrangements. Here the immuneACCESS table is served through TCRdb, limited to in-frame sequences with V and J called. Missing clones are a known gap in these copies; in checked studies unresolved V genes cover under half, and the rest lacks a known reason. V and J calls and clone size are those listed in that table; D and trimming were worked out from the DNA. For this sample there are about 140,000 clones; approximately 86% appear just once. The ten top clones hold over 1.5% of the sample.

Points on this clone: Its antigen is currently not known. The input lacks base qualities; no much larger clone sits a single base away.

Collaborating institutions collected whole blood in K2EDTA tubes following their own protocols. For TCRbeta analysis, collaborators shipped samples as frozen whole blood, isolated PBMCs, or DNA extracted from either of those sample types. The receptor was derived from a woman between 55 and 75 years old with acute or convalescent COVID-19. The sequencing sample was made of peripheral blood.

The encoded CDR3 is CASSETRGQEQYF. The sequenced DNA is TGTGCCAGCAGTGAAACCCGGGGACAGGAGCAGTACTTC. The chain is encoded by TRBV6-1 joined to TRBJ2-7; 7 bases in between match TRBD1. The CDR1 and CDR2 encoded by the germline V gene are MNHNS and SASEGT. V trim: 2 bases; J trim: 7 bases; unmatched bases: 5. The CDR3 runs 13 residues from the cysteine to the phenylalanine. Only CDR3 DNA remains: 39 bases, in frame from the first base.